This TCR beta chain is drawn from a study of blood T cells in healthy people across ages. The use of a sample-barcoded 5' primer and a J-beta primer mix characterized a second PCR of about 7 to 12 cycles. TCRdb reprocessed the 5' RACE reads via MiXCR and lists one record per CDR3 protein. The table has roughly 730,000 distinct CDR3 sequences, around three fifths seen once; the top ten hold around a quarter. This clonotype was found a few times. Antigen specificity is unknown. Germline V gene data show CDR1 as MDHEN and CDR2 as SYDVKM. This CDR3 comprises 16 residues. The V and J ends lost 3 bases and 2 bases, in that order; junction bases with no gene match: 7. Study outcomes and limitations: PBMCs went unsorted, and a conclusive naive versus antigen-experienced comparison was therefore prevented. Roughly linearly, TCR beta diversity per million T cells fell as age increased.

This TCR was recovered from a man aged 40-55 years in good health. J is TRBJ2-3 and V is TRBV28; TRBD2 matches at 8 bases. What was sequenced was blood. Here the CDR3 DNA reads TGTGCCAGCAGTTTCTCGGGCGGGAGGACCACAGATACGCAGTATTTT. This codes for CASSFSGGRTTDTQYF.